Here is one TCR beta chain with its context. Its specificity is not known. The data were obtained in a study of PD-1 blockade in classical Hodgkin lymphoma. Study-wide results and limits: Only CD4+ TCR diversity, not CD8+, had risen significantly by C4D1. Patients were excluded if nivolumab began under 1 year after ASCT (the autologous transplant).

The CDR3 extends over 14 amino acids. Germline V CDR1 and CDR2: SGHTS, YDEGEE. After removal of 4 bases from V and 6 bases from J, the junction contained 6 bases not matched to a gene. The repertoire was sequenced with immunoSEQ multiplex PCR; TCRdb's copy has only in-frame clones and lacks some. The repertoire includes about 98,000 clones, roughly 89% of them detected once, and less than 3.5% sits in the top ten. Each and every patient relapsed after autologous stem cell transplantation, and patients got differing brentuximab vedotin exposure. The material sequenced was peripheral blood mononuclear cells (PBMCs), taken at baseline. The origin of this receptor is a human donor with classical Hodgkin lymphoma. V usage is TRBV5-8 and J usage is TRBJ2-1, with TRBD1 matching over 8 bases. The CDR3 loop reads CASSRQGNVNEQFF. For the CDR3, the DNA is TGTGCCAGCAGCCGACAGGGGAACGTCAATGAGCAGTTCTTC.